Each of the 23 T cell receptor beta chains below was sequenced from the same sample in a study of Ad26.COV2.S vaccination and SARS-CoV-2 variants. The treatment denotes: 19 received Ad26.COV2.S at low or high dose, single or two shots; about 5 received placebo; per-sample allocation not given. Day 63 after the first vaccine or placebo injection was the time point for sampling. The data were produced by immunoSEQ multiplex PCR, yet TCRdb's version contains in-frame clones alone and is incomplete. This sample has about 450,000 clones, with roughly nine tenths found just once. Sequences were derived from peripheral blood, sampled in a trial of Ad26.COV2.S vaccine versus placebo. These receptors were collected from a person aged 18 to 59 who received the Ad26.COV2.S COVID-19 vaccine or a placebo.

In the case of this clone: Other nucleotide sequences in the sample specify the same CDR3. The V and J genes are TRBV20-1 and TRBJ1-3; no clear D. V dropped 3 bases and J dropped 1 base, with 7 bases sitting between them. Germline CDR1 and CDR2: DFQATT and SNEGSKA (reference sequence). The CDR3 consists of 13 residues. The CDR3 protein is CSASRGSGNTIYF. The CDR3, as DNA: TGCAGTGCTAGTCGGGGATCTGGAAACACCATATATTTT.

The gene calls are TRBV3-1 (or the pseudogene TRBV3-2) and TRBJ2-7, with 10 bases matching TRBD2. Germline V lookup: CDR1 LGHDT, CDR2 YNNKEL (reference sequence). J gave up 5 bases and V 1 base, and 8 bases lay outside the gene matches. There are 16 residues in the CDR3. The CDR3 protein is CASSQGLAGAYHEQYV. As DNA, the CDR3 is TGTGCCAGCAGCCAAGGGCTAGCGGGAGCTTACCACGAGCAGTACGTC.

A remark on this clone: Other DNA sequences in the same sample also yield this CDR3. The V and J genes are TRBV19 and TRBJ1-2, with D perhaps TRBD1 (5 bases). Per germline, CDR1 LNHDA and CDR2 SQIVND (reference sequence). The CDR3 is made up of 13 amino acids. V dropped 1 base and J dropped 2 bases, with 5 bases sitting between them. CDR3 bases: TGTGCCAGTAGTATAGCAGGGAACTATGGCTACACCTTC. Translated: CASSIAGNYGYTF.

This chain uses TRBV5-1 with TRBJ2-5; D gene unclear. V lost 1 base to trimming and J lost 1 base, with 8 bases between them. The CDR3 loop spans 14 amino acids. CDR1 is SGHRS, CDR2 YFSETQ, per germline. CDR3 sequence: CASSLIWAQETQYF. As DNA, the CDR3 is TGCGCCAGCAGCTTGATCTGGGCCCAAGAGACCCAGTACTTC.

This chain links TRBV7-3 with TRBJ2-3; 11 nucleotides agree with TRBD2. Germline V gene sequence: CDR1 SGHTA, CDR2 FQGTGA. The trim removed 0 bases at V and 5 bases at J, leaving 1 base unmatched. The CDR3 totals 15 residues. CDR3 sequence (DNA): TGTGCCAGCAGCTTAACCGGACTAGCGGGAGATACGCAGTATTTT. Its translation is CASSLTGLAGDTQYF.

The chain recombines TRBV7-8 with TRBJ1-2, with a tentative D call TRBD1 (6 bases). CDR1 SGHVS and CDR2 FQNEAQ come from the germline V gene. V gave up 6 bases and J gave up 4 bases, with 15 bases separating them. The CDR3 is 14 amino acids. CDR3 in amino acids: CASSLGGASYGYTF. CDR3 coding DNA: TGTGCCAGCAGTTTGGGGGGGGCCTCCTATGGCTACACCTTC.

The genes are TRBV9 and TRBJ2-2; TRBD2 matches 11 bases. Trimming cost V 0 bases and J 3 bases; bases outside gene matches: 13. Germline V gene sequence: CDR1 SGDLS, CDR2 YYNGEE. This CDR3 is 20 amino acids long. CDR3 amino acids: CASSVATTSGSLGDTGELFF. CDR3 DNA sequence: TGTGCCAGCAGCGTAGCTACAACTAGCGGGAGTTTAGGGGACACCGGGGAGCTGTTTTTT. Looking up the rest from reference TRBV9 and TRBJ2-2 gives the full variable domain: DSGVTQTPKHLITATGQRVTLRCSPRSGDLSVYWYQQSLDQGLQFLIQYYNGEERAKGNILERFSAQQFPDLHSELNLSSLELGDSALYFCASSVATTSGSLGDTGELFFGEGSRLTVL.

DNA for the CDR3: TGTGCCAGCAGCTTAGCCTCCGGGTCCACACGAATAAATAATTCACCCCTCCACTTT. Its translation is CASSLASGSTRINNSPLHF. This rearrangement joins TRBV7-2 to TRBJ1-6, with D hard to call. Per germline, CDR1 SGHTA and CDR2 FQGNSA. V was pared by 0 bases and J by 5 bases, with 20 bases between. CDR3 size: 19 residues.

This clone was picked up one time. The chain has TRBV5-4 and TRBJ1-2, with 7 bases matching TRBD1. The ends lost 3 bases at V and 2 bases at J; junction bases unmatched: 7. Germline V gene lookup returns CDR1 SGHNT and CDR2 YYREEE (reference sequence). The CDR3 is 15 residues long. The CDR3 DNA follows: TGTGCCAGCAGCTCAGCTGAGACAGGGAACTATGGCTACACCTTC. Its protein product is CASSSAETGNYGYTF.

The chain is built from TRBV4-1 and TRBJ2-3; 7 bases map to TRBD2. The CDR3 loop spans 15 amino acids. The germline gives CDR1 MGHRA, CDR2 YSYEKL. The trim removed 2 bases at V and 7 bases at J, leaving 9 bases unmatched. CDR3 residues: CASSQRGRGDYTQYF. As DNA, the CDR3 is TGCGCCAGCAGCCAAAGGGGTCGGGGGGACTATACGCAGTATTTT.

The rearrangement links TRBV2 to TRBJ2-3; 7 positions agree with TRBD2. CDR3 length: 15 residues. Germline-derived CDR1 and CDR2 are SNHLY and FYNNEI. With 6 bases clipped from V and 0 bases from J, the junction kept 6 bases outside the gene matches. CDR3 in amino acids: CASRKERGSTDTQYF. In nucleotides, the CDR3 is TGTGCCAGCAGAAAGGAGCGGGGTAGCACAGATACGCAGTATTTT.

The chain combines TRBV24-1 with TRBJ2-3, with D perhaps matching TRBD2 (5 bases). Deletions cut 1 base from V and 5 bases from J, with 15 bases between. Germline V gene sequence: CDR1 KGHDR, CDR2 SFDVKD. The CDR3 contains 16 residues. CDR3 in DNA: TGTGCCACCAGTGATTTTGGGAGTTTACAAGGAGATACGCAGTATTTT. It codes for CATSDFGSLQGDTQYF.

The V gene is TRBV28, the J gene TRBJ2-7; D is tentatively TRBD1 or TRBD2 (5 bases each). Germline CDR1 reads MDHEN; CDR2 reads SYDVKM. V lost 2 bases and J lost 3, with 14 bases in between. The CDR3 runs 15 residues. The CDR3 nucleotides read TGTGCCAGCAGTTTAGGAGGACACCCGGTCTACGAGCAGTACTTC. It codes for CASSLGGHPVYEQYF.

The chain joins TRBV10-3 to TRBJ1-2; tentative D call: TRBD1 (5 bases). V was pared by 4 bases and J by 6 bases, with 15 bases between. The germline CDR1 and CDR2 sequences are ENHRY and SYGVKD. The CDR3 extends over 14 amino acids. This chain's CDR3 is CAISAAPTEDGYTF. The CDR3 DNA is TGTGCCATCAGTGCCGCCCCGACAGAGGATGGCTACACCTTC.

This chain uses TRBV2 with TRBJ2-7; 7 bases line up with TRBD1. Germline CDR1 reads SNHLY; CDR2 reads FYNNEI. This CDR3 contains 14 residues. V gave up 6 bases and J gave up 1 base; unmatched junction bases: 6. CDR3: CASSKRQGSYEQYV. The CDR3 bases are TGTGCCAGCAGCAAGAGACAGGGTTCCTACGAGCAGTACGTC.

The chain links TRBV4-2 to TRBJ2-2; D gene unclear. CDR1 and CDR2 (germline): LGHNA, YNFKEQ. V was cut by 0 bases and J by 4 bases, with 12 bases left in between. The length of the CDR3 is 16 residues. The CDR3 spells CASSQELAAVTGELFF. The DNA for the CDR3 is TGTGCCAGCAGCCAAGAATTGGCGGCAGTCACCGGGGAGCTGTTTTTT.

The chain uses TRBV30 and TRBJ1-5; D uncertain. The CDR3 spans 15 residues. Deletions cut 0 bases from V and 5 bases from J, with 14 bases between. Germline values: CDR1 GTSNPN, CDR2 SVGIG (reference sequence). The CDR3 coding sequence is TGTGCCTGGAGTGTAGGAGCCGGGCTACATCAGCCCCAGCATTTT. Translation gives CAWSVGAGLHQPQHF.

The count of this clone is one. CDR3 in amino acids: CASSLEGWETQYF. The CDR3 DNA reads as TGCGCCAGCAGCTTGGAGGGGTGGGAGACCCAGTACTTC. The chain employs TRBV5-1 and TRBJ2-5, with a weak D call TRBD1 (5 bases). The CDR3 is 13 residues long. Germline V gene sequence: CDR1 SGHRS, CDR2 YFSETQ. The V gene lost 0 bases and the J gene lost 5 bases, with 8 bases spanning the gap.

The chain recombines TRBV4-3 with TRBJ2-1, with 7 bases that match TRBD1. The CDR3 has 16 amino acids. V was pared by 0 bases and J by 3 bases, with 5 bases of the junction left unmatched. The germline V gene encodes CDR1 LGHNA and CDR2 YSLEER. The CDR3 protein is CASSQDYQGDYNEQFF. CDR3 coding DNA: TGCGCCAGCAGCCAAGATTACCAGGGGGACTACAATGAGCAGTTCTTC.

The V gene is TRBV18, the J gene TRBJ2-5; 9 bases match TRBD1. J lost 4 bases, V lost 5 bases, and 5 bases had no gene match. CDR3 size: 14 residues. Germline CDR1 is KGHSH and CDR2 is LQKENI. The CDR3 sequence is CASSAGQGGETQYF. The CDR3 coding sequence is TGTGCCAGCTCAGCGGGACAGGGAGGAGAGACCCAGTACTTC.

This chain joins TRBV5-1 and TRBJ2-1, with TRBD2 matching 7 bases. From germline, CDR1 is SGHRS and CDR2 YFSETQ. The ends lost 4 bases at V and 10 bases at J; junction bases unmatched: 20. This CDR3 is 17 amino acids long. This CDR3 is CASSPAVSGSFRGEQFF. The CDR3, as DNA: TGCGCCAGCAGCCCGGCAGTTAGCGGGTCGTTTAGGGGCGAGCAGTTCTTC. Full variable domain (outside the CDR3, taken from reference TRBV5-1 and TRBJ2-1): KAGVTQTPRYLIKTRGQQVTLSCSPISGHRSVSWYQQTPGQGLQFLFEYFSETQRNKGNFPGRFSGRQFSNSRSEMNVSTLELGDSALYLCASSPAVSGSFRGEQFFGPGTRLTVL.

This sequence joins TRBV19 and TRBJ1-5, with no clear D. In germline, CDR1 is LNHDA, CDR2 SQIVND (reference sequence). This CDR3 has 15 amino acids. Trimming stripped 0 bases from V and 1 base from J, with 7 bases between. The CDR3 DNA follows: TGTGCCAGTAGTATAGATGAGGACAGCAATCAGCCCCAGCATTTT. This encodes CASSIDEDSNQPQHF.

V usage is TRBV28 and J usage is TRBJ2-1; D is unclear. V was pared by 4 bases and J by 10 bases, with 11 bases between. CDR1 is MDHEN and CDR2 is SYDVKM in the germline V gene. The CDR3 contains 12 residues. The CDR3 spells CASSYGSEEQFF. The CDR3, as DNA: TGTGCCAGCAGTTATGGTTCCGAGGAGCAGTTCTTC.